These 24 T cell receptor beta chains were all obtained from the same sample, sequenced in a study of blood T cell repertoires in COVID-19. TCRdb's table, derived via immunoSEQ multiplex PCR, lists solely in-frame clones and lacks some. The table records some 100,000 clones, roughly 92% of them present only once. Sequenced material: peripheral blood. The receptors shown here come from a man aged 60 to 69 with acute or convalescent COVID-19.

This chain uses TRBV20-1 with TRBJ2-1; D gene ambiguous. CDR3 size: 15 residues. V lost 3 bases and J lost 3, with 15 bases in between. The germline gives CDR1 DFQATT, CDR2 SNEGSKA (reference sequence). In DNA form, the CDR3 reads TGCAGTGCTAGTCGAGACTCCCGGCACTACAATGAGCAGTTCTTC. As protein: CSASRDSRHYNEQFF.

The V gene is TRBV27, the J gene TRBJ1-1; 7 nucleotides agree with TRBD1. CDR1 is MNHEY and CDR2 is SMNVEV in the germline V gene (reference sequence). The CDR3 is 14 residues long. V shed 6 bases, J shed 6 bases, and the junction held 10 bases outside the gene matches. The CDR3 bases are TGTGCCAGCAGATTTGCAGGGGGGAGGTCTGAAGCTTTCTTT. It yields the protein CASRFAGGRSEAFF.

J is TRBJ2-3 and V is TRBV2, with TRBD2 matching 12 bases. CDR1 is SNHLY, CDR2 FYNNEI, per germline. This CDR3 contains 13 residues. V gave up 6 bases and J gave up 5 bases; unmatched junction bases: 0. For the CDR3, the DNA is TGTGCCAGCAGACTAGCGGGAGGAGATACGCAGTATTTT. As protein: CASRLAGGDTQYF.

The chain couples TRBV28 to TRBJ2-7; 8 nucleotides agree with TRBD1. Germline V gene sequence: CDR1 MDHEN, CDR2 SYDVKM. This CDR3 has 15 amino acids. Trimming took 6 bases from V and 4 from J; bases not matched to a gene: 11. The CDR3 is CASRPGQAGKYEQYF. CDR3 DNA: TGTGCCAGCAGACCGGGACAGGCGGGAAAGTACGAGCAGTACTTC.

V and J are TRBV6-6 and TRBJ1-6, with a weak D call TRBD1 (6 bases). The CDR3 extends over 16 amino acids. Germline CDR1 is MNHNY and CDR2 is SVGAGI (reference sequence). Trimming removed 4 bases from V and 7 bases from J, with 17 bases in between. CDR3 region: CASSSDSGTLNSPLHF. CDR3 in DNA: TGTGCCAGCAGTTCCGACTCCGGGACACTAAATTCACCCCTCCACTTT.

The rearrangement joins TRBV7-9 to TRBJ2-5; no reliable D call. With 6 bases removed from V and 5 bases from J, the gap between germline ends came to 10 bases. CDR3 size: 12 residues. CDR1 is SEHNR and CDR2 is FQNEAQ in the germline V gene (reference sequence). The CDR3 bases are TGTGCCAGCAGTCGGTTCCTGGAGACCCAGTACTTC. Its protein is CASSRFLETQYF. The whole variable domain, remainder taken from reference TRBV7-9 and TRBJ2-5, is DTGVSQNPRHKITKRGQNVTFRCDPISEHNRLYWYRQTLGQGPEFLTYFQNEAQLEKSRLLSDRFSAERPKGSFSTLEIQRTEQGDSAMYLCASSRFLETQYFGPGTRLLVL.

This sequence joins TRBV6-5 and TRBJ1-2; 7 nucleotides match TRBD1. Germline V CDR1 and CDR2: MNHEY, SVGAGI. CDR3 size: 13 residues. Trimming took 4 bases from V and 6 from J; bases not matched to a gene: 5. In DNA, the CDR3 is TGTGCCAGCAGTTTTAAGGGACAGAATGGCTACACCTTC. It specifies CASSFKGQNGYTF.

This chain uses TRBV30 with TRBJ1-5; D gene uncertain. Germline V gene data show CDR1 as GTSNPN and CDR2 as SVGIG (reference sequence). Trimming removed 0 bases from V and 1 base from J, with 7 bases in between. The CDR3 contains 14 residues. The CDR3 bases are TGTGCCTGGAGTGTAGCGACCAGCAATCAGCCCCAGCATTTT. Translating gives CAWSVATSNQPQHF. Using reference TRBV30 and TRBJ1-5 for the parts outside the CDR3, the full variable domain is SQTIHQWPATLVQPVGSPLSLECTVEGTSNPNLYWYRQAAGRGLQLLFYSVGIGQISSEVPQNLSASRPQDRQFILSSKKLLLSDSGFYLCAWSVATSNQPQHFGDGTRLSIL.

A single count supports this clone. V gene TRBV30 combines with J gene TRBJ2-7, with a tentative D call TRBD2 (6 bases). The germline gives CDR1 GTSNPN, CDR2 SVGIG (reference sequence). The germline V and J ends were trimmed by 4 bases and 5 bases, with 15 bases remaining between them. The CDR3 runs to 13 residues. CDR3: CAWKKGRSHEQYF. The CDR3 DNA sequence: TGTGCCTGGAAGAAAGGGAGGTCGCACGAGCAGTACTTC. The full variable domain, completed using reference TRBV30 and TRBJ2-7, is SQTIHQWPATLVQPVGSPLSLECTVEGTSNPNLYWYRQAAGRGLQLLFYSVGIGQISSEVPQNLSASRPQDRQFILSSKKLLLSDSGFYLCAWKKGRSHEQYFGPGTRLTVT.

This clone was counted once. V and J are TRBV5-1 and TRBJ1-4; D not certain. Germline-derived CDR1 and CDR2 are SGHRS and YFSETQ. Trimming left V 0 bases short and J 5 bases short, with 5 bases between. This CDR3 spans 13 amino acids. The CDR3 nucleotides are TGCGCCAGCAGCTTGGGCAGAAATGAAAAACTGTTTTTT. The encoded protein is CASSLGRNEKLFF.

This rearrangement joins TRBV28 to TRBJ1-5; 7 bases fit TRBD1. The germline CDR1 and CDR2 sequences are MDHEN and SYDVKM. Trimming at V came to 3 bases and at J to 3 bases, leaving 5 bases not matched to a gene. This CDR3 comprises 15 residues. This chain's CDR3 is CASSFTGVINQPQHF. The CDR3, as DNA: TGTGCCAGCAGTTTTACAGGGGTGATCAATCAGCCCCAGCATTTT.

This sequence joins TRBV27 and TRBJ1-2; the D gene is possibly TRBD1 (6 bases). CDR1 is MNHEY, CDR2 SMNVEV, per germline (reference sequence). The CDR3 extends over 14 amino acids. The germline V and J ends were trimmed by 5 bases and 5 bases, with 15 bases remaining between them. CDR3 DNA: TGTGCCAGCAGTCCTCAGGGGAAAGGATATGGCTACACCTTC. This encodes CASSPQGKGYGYTF.

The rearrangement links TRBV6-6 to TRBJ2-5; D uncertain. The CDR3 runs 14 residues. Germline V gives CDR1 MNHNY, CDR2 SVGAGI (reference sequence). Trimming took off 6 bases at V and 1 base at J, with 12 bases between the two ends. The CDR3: CASSLVTAQETQYF. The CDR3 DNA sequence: TGTGCCAGCAGCCTCGTAACAGCCCAAGAGACCCAGTACTTC.

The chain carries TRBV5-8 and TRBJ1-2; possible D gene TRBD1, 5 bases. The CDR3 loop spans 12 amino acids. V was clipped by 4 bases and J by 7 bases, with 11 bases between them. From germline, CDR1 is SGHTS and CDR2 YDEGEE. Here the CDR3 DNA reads TGTGCCAGCAGCGGGACTAGGGGTGGCTACACCTTC. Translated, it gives CASSGTRGGYTF.

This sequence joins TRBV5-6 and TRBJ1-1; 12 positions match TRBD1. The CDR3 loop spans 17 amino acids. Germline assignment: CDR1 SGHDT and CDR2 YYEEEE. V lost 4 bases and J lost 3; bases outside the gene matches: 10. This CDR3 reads CASSPRDRGRGDTEAFF. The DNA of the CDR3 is TGTGCCAGCAGCCCACGGGACAGGGGGCGAGGGGACACTGAAGCTTTCTTT.

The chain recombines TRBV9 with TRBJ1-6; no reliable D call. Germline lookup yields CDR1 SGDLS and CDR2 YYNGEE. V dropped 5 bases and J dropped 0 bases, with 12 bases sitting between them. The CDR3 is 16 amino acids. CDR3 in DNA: TGTGCCAGCAGTCGGGGTGGCAGCTCCTATAATTCACCCCTCCACTTT. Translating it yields CASSRGGSSYNSPLHF.

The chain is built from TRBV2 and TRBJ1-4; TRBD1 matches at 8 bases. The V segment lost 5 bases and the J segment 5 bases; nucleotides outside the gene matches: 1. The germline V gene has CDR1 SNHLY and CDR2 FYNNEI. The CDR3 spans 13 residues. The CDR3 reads CASSRDRNEKLFF. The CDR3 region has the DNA TGTGCCAGCAGTAGGGACAGGAATGAAAAACTGTTTTTT.

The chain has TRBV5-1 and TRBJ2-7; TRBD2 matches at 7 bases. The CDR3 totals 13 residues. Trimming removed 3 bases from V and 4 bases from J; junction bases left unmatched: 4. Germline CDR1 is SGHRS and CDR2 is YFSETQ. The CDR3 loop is CASSSSSGYEQYF. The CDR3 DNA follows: TGCGCCAGCAGCTCCTCTAGCGGTTACGAGCAGTACTTC.

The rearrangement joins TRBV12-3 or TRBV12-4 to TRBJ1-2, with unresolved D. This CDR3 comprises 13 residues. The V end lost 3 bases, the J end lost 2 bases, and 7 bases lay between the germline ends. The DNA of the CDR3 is TGTGCCAGCAGTTTCCGGGGAAACTATGGCTACACCTTC. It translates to CASSFRGNYGYTF.

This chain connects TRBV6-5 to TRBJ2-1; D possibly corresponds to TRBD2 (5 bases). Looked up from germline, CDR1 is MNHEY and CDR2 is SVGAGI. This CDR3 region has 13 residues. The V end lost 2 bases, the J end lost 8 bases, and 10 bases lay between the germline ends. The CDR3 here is CASSYEREYEQFF. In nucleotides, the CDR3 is TGTGCCAGCAGTTACGAGAGGGAGTATGAGCAGTTCTTC.

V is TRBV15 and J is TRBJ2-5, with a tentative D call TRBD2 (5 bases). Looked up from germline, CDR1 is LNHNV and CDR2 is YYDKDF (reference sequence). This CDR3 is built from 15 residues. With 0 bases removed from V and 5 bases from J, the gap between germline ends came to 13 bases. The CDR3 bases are TGTGCCACCAGCAGAGATGGAGGCCCCGGGGAGACCCAGTACTTC. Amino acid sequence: CATSRDGGPGETQYF.

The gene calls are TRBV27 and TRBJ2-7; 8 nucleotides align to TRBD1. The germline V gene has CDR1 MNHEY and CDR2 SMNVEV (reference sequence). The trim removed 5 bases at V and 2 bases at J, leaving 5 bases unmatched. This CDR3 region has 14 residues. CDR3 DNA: TGTGCCAGCAGTAGTCACAGGGGGACCTACGAGCAGTACGTC. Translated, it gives CASSSHRGTYEQYV.

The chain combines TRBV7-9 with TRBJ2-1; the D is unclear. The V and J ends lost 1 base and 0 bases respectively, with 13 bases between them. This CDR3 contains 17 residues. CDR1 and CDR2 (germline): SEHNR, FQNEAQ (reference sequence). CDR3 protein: CASSLDRLESSYNEQFF. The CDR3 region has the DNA TGTGCCAGCAGCTTAGACCGTCTGGAGAGCTCCTACAATGAGCAGTTCTTC. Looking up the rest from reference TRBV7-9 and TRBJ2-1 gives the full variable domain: DTGVSQNPRHKITKRGQNVTFRCDPISEHNRLYWYRQTLGQGPEFLTYFQNEAQLEKSRLLSDRFSAERPKGSFSTLEIQRTEQGDSAMYLCASSLDRLESSYNEQFFGPGTRLTVL.

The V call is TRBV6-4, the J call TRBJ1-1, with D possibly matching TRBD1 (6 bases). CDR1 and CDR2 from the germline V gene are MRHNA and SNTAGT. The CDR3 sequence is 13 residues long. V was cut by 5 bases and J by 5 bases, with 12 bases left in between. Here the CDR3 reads CASSSHTGTEAFF. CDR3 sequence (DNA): TGTGCCAGCAGTTCACATACAGGGACTGAAGCTTTCTTT.